These 12 T cell receptor beta chains were sequenced from one sample in a study of T cell changes during pregnancy in multiple sclerosis. Data came from immunoSEQ multiplex PCR; TCRdb stores just in-frame clones and leaves some out. The sample carries about 73,000 clones, approximately 87% recorded once. This specimen consisted of peripheral blood, obtained after pregnancy. Source of these receptors: a female donor in good health, enrolled as a control in a pregnancy study.

The chain recombines TRBV11-2 with TRBJ2-1; the match to TRBD2 covers 8 bases. The CDR3 runs to 18 residues. Trimming removed 3 bases from V and 4 bases from J; junction bases left unmatched: 14. From germline, CDR1 is SGHAT and CDR2 FQNNGV. The CDR3 DNA reads TGTGCCAGCAGCTTGGGAGATATCGCGGGAGGCCGATACAATGAGCAGTTCTTC. Amino acids: CASSLGDIAGGRYNEQFF.

The rearrangement joins TRBV5-6 to TRBJ1-2; D is ambiguous. The CDR3 sequence is 16 residues long. Trimming pared 1 base from V and 6 bases from J, leaving 19 bases between. Germline lookup yields CDR1 SGHDT and CDR2 YYEEEE. CDR3 in amino acids: CASSLRLPSGKDGYTF. The CDR3 DNA is TGTGCCAGCAGCTTGCGGCTCCCTAGTGGAAAGGATGGCTACACCTTC.

The chain employs TRBV20-1 and TRBJ1-2; D may be TRBD1 (6 bases). Between the trimmed V and J ends, which lost 3 bases and 9 bases, there was a span of 11 bases. CDR3 length equals 11 residues. The germline gives CDR1 DFQATT, CDR2 SNEGSKA (reference sequence). CDR3 sequence reads: CSASHGGSYTF. The CDR3, as DNA: TGCAGTGCTAGCCATGGGGGCAGCTACACCTTC.

This rearrangement joins TRBV29-1 to TRBJ1-1; no clear D. This CDR3 spans 12 amino acids. Germline-derived CDR1 and CDR2 are SQVTM and ANQGSEA. Between the trimmed V and J ends, which lost 8 bases and 6 bases, there was a span of 16 bases. CDR3 bases: TGCAGCATAGGTCCCCCCGGGTCTGAAGCTTTCTTT. This translates into CSIGPPGSEAFF.

V usage is TRBV10-3 and J usage is TRBJ2-1, with D possibly being TRBD2 (6 bases). The germline gives CDR1 ENHRY, CDR2 SYGVKD. This CDR3 has 15 residues. V gave up 7 bases and J gave up 6 bases, with 19 bases separating them. The chain's CDR3 is CAITELAGPSNEQFF. The CDR3, as DNA: TGTGCCATCACGGAATTGGCGGGGCCCTCCAATGAGCAGTTCTTC.

V gene TRBV19 combines with J gene TRBJ1-4, with no clear D. Germline V gene lookup returns CDR1 LNHDA and CDR2 SQIVND (reference sequence). CDR3 length: 14 residues. With 3 bases removed from V and 4 bases from J, the gap between germline ends came to 9 bases. This CDR3 reads CASSIRGVNEKLFF. As DNA, the CDR3 is TGTGCCAGTAGTATCAGAGGAGTTAATGAAAAACTGTTTTTT. Full variable domain (rest looked up from reference TRBV19 and TRBJ1-4): DGGITQSPKYLFRKEGQNVTLSCEQNLNHDAMYWYRQDPGQGLRLIYYSQIVNDFQKGDIAEGYSVSREKKESFPLTVTSAQKNPTAFYLCASSIRGVNEKLFFGSGTQLSVL.

The chain employs TRBV6-1 and TRBJ1-2; D ambiguous. Trimming removed 6 bases at V and 6 bases at J, with 8 bases between. The CDR3 contains 11 residues. Looked up from germline, CDR1 is MNHNS and CDR2 is SASEGT. The CDR3 DNA reads as TGTGCCAGCAGGGTAGGAGATGGCTACACCTTC. This translates into CASRVGDGYTF.

The chain has TRBV27 and TRBJ2-1, with 9 bases matching TRBD1. Trimming removed 6 bases from V and 15 bases from J; junction bases left unmatched: 9. CDR1 is MNHEY, CDR2 SMNVEV, per germline (reference sequence). This CDR3 spans 12 amino acids. CDR3 DNA sequence: TGTGCCAGCAGCAGGACAGGGGTTGGTGTGTTCTTC. Its translation: CASSRTGVGVFF.

The V and J genes are TRBV6-4 and TRBJ1-1, with D perhaps matching TRBD1 (6 bases). This CDR3 is built from 14 residues. Germline CDR1 reads MRHNA; CDR2 reads SNTAGT. The V gene lost 2 bases and the J gene lost 1 base, with 8 bases spanning the gap. The CDR3 bases are TGTGCCAGCAGTGACGGCAGGGGGAACACTGAAGCTTTCTTT. Translating gives CASSDGRGNTEAFF.

The rearrangement links TRBV7-2 to TRBJ2-3; 7 nucleotides align to TRBD2. The V segment lost 2 bases and the J segment 1 base; nucleotides outside the gene matches: 6. CDR1 is SGHTA, CDR2 FQGNSA, per germline. CDR3 size: 16 residues. The CDR3 nucleotides read TGTGCCAGCAGCTTAAGGCGGGGGAGGGGCACAGATACGCAGTATTTT. It codes for CASSLRRGRGTDTQYF.

This clone was seen just once. The rearrangement links TRBV19 to TRBJ1-2; TRBD1 is a possible D gene (5 bases). This CDR3 is 14 amino acids long. V dropped 1 base and J dropped 3 bases, with 9 bases sitting between them. CDR1 is LNHDA, CDR2 SQIVND, per germline (reference sequence). CDR3 DNA: TGTGCCAGTAGTATAGTTCGGGGGGACTATGGCTACACCTTC. Its protein is CASSIVRGDYGYTF.

The chain carries TRBV27 and TRBJ2-7; 10 bases line up with TRBD1. This CDR3 comprises 14 residues. V lost 6 bases and J lost 4; bases outside the gene matches: 6. Germline CDR1 is MNHEY and CDR2 is SMNVEV (reference sequence). CDR3 residues: CASRPGQGLYEQYF. The CDR3 DNA reads as TGTGCCAGCAGGCCGGGACAGGGGTTATACGAGCAGTACTTC.